The TCR beta chain under discussion was sequenced for a study of cytomegalovirus exposure and HLA in healthy donors. Turning to the study itself: One earlier analysis, a look at some 180 million T cells, found approximately 120 million unique TCR beta sequences. Study-level findings and limits: With later analysis, a missense DCLRE1C variant became linked to TCR beta V- and J-gene trimming. Judged likely to be a sequencing artifact was a cluster of highly shared sequence variants. In an earlier analysis, productive rearrangement rates for most beta V segments clustered near 87% or 30%.

V dropped 5 bases and J dropped 9 bases, with 26 bases sitting between them. The germline CDR1 and CDR2 sequences are LGHNT and FRNRAP. CDR3 length: 17 residues. Both 60 Vbeta primers and 13 Jbeta primers went into the PCR. Method: immunoSEQ multiplex PCR; TCRdb's copy keeps in-frame clones and lacks some. Here the sample spans roughly 120,000 clones, roughly 82% being singletons. Remarks on this clone: Its antigen is undetermined.

The receptor was isolated from a male donor in good health and CMV-seropositive. Sequencing used PBMCs. The V gene is TRBV12-5, the J gene TRBJ2-1, with a tentative D call TRBD2 (6 bases). Here the CDR3 DNA reads TGTGCTAGTGGTGGAGGGAGTGGCGGGGTTTCCCTCCGTGAGCAGTTCTTC. Amino acids: CASGGGSGGVSLREQFF.